This TCR beta chain is drawn from a study of control samples from healthy donors and cancer patients. From germline, CDR1 is LNHDA and CDR2 SQIVND (reference sequence). The CDR3 contains 15 residues. Unmatched junction bases numbered 6, after V lost 7 bases and J lost 2 bases. TCRdb's table, derived via immunoSEQ multiplex PCR, lists solely in-frame clones and lacks some. The table lists 120,000 to 150,000 clones, more than 90% of them singletons. The clonotype comes from a man aged 25-45 years in good health. The V call is TRBV19, the J call TRBJ2-3, with 10 bases lining up with TRBD2. The sample was blood. The CDR3 DNA sequence: TGTGCCAGTATAGCTAGCGGGGGAAACACAGATACGCAGTATTTT. The encoded protein is CASIASGGNTDTQYF. Together with reference TRBV19 and TRBJ2-3, the CDR3 gives the full variable domain: DGGITQSPKYLFRKEGQNVTLSCEQNLNHDAMYWYRQDPGQGLRLIYYSQIVNDFQKGDIAEGYSVSREKKESFPLTVTSAQKNPTAFYLCASIASGGNTDTQYFGPGTRLTVL.